The source of this T cell receptor (beta chain) is a study of cytomegalovirus exposure and HLA in healthy donors. Across the study: Falling in the Caucasian-associated ancestry cluster were about four fifths of some 400 genotyped donors. General study findings and limits: Later analysis demonstrated an association between a missense DCLRE1C variant and TCR beta V- and J-gene trimming. There were a few CMV-associated chains whose specificity for CMV antigens was confirmed in vitro.

While unrecorded immune exposures were likely, the donors were nominally healthy when sampled. The germline CDR1 and CDR2 sequences are MNHNY and SVGAGI (reference sequence). The CDR3 covers 14 residues. The V gene end was trimmed by 6 bases and the J gene end by 8 bases; junction bases not matched to a gene: 7. Use of 60 Vbeta and 13 Jbeta primers characterized the PCR. TCRdb's copy holds only in-frame clones and misses some; the assay was immunoSEQ multiplex PCR. The data show tens of thousands of clones, 80% to 90% seen once. As concerns this clone: Its antigen is not identified.

This receptor was taken from a woman aged 25-40 years in good health and CMV-seropositive. This chain links TRBV6-6 with TRBJ1-4; 9 bases are a match to TRBD1. Sequenced sample: PBMCs. The CDR3 here is CASSQGQGDEKLFF. CDR3 nucleotide sequence: TGTGCCAGCAGCCAGGGACAGGGAGACGAAAAACTGTTTTTT.